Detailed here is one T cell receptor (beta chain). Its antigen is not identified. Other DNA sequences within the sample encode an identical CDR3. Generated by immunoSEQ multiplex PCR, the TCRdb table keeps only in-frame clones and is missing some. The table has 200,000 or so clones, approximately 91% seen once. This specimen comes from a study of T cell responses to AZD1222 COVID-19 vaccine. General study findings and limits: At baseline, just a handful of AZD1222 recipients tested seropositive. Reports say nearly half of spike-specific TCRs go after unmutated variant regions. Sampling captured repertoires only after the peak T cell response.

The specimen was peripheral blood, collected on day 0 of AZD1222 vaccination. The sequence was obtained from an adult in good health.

The CDR3 reads CASSPQGGDGYTF. DNA of the CDR3: TGTGCCAGCAGCCCACAGGGGGGGGATGGCTACACCTTC. V usage is TRBV7-3 and J usage is TRBJ1-2; TRBD1 matches 8 bases. Germline CDR1 reads SGHTA; CDR2 reads FQGTGA. The V gene end was trimmed by 5 bases and the J gene end by 6 bases; junction bases not matched to a gene: 5. The CDR3 extends over 13 amino acids. Supplemented by reference TRBV7-3 and TRBJ1-2, the full variable domain reads GAGVSQTPSNKVTEKGKYVELRCDPISGHTALYWYRQSLGQGPEFLIYFQGTGAADDSGLPNDRFFAVRPEGSVSTLKIQRTERGDSAVYLCASSPQGGDGYTFGSGTRLTVV.